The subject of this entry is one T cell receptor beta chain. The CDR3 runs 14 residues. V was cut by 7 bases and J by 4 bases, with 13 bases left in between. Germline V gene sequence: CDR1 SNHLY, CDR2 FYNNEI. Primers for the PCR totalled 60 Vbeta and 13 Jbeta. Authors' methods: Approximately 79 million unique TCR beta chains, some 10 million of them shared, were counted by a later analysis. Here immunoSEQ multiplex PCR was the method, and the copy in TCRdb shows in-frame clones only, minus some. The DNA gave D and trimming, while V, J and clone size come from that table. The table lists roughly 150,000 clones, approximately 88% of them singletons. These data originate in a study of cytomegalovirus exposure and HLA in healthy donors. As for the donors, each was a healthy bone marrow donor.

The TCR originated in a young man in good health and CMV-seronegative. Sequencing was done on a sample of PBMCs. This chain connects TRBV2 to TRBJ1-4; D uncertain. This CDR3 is CASKTEPYNEKLFF. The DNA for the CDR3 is TGTGCCAGCAAGACGGAGCCCTATAATGAAAAACTGTTTTTT.